The 6 T cell receptor beta chains below were found in one sample sequenced in a study of shared clonotypes between healthy human individuals. Using immunoSEQ multiplex PCR, the repertoire was profiled, and TCRdb retains in-frame clones only, with some absent. Of 2 million to 3 million clones in the sample, under 95% were seen once. Input material: naive CD4+ T cells from PBMCs. Indicated subset: CD45RA+ positively selected. The receptor set was obtained from a man between 18 and 29 years old in good health. Some clones in this sample may be carry-over from other donors' samples.

The chain couples TRBV6-5 to TRBJ2-1; 10 bases are a match to TRBD2. V shed 4 bases, J shed 7 bases, and the junction held 10 bases outside the gene matches. CDR3 length: 16 amino acids. Looked up from germline, CDR1 is MNHEY and CDR2 is SVGAGI. CDR3 coding DNA: TGTGCCAGCAGTTCTTCTAGCGGGAGTGATTGGAATGAGCAGTTCTTC. Protein sequence: CASSSSSGSDWNEQFF.

The chain carries TRBV7-2 and TRBJ2-7, with 8 bases matching TRBD2. The V and J ends lost 1 base and 9 bases, in that order; junction bases with no gene match: 2. The CDR3 loop spans 12 amino acids. Germline V gene data show CDR1 as SGHTA and CDR2 as FQGNSA. This CDR3 is CASSLDSGRQYF. The CDR3, as DNA: TGTGCCAGCAGCTTAGACAGCGGGAGGCAGTACTTC.

The CDR3 bases are TGTGCCAGCTCACCCGCAAGAATCTCTGGAAACACCATATATTTT. It is translated as CASSPARISGNTIYF. V gene TRBV18 combines with J gene TRBJ1-3; D remains ambiguous. Germline V lookup: CDR1 KGHSH, CDR2 LQKENI. The V and J ends lost 3 bases and 0 bases respectively, with 9 bases between them. CDR3 length: 15 amino acids. Together with reference TRBV18 and TRBJ1-3, the CDR3 gives the full variable domain: NAGVMQNPRHLVRRRGQEARLRCSPMKGHSHVYWYRQLPEEGLKFMVYLQKENIIDESGMPKERFSAEFPKEGPSILRIQQVVRGDSAAYFCASSPARISGNTIYFGEGSWLTVV.

This clone was seen a few times. The chain combines TRBV10-1 with TRBJ1-2; TRBD1 matches 12 bases. The germline CDR1 and CDR2 sequences are WNHNN and SYGVQD (reference sequence). The CDR3 contains 15 residues. Losses at the gene ends were 4 bases for V and 7 bases for J; bases not matched to a gene: 7. The CDR3 is CASSAGTGGIGGYTF. CDR3 coding DNA: TGCGCCAGCAGTGCAGGGACAGGGGGCATTGGTGGCTACACCTTC.

As for this clone: In the same sample, other DNA sequences code for this CDR3. The genes are TRBV5-1 and TRBJ2-1; 8 bases line up with TRBD2. The trim removed 0 bases at V and 4 bases at J, leaving 3 bases unmatched. The CDR3 extends over 15 amino acids. Germline CDR1 and CDR2: SGHRS and YFSETQ. CDR3 nucleotides: TGCGCCAGCAGCTTGGTTGCGGGAGGTTACAATGAGCAGTTCTTC. Translated, it gives CASSLVAGGYNEQFF.

The V and J genes are TRBV11-3 and TRBJ2-5, with 8 positions matching TRBD1. Germline CDR1 is SGHNT and CDR2 is YENEEA. This CDR3 is built from 13 residues. The junction had 1 base not matched to a gene; V was cut back by 5 bases and J by 2 bases. The CDR3 sequence is CASSTGGQETQYF. CDR3 DNA sequence: TGTGCCAGCAGCACAGGGGGACAAGAGACCCAGTACTTC.